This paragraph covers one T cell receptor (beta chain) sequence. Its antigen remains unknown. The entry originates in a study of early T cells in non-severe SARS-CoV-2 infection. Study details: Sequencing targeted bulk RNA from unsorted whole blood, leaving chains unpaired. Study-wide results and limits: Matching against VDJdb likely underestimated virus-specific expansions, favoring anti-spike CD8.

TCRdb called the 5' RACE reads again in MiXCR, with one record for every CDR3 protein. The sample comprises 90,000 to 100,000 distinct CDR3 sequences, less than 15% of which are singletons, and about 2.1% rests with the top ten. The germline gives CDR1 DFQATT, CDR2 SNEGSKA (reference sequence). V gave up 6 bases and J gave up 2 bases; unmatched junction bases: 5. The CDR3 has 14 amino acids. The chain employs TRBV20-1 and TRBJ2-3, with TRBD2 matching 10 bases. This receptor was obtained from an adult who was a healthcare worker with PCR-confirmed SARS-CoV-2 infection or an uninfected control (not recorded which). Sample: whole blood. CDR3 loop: CSASGGAFTDTQYF. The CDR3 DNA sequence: TGCAGTGCCAGCGGGGGGGCTTTCACAGATACGCAGTATTTT.